This TCR beta chain was recorded in a study of cytomegalovirus exposure and HLA in healthy donors. Study-wide results and limits: There was a cluster of highly shared sequence variants that was likely a sequencing artifact. Across HLA loci, a later analysis found differing TCR association rates, with DRB1 most and HLA-C fewest.

Remarks on this clone: Antigen unknown.

Primers for the PCR totalled 60 Vbeta and 13 Jbeta. Data came from immunoSEQ multiplex PCR; TCRdb stores just in-frame clones and leaves some out. The repertoire holds roughly 110,000 clones, with roughly 82% as singletons. The CDR3 consists of 12 residues. V dropped 6 bases and J dropped 3; count of bases not matched to a gene: 2. The V gene's germline CDR1 is SQVTM and CDR2 ANQGSEA. The chain has TRBV29-1 and TRBJ1-2, with 9 bases lining up with TRBD1. Material: PBMCs. The sequence derives from a male donor in good health and CMV-seronegative. In nucleotides, the CDR3 is TGCAGCGTCGGGGACAGGGACTATGGCTACACCTTC. The encoded protein is CSVGDRDYGYTF. The whole variable domain, remainder taken from reference TRBV29-1 and TRBJ1-2, is SAVISQKPSRDICQRGTSLTIQCQVDSQVTMMFWYRQQPGQSLTLIATANQGSEATYESGFVIDKFPISRPNLTFSTLTVSNMSPEDSSIYLCSVGDRDYGYTFGSGTRLTVV.